The rows below give T cell receptor beta chains drawn from one sample of a study of neurological immune-mediated disorders. MiXCR was run by TCRdb on the 5' RACE reads, yielding one entry per CDR3 protein. Of roughly 30,000 distinct CDR3 sequences in the sample, roughly an eighth were seen once. Sequenced input: PBMCs. The origin of the receptors is a woman in her sixties or seventies in good health. The CDR3 runs from the conserved cysteine through the conserved F or W. The order of the fields is CDR3 length, V gene, D gene, J gene, clone size, CDR3 DNA, CDR3 protein. A D gene is named only where the DNA matches it firmly. Some rows have no size entry. The others give once, few or many, or a class for an expanded clone.

>15|TRBV18|TRBD1|TRBJ2-5|few
TGTGCCAGCTCAGAATACCGGGACAGGGGAGAGACCCAGTACTTC
CASSEYRDRGETQYF
>13|TRBV27|-|TRBJ1-2|many
TGTGCCAGCAGTCCCCAGGGCCAAGGAGGCTACACCTTC
CASSPQGQGGYTF
>11|TRBV20-1|-|TRBJ2-7|many
TGCAGTGCTGGCAGGTTGTACGAGCAGTACTTC
CSAGRLYEQYF
>17|TRBV5-1|TRBD2|TRBJ2-5|many
TGCGCCAGCAGCTCACACTCGACTAGCGGGGCTTCAGGGACCCAGTACTTC
CASSSHSTSGASGTQYF
>13|TRBV5-5|-|TRBJ2-1|many
TGTGCCAGCCTCACCTTTTCCGGGGGTGAGCAGTTCTTC
CASLTFSGGEQFF
>14|TRBV4-1|-|TRBJ1-1|many
TGCGCCAGCAGCCAAGGATTCCAGGACACTGAAGCTTTCTTT
CASSQGFQDTEAFF
>15|TRBV7-2|TRBD1|TRBJ1-5|few
TGTGCCAGCAGCGTTCAGGGGGCAGGCAATCAGCCCCAGCATTTT
CASSVQGAGNQPQHF
>13|TRBV4-3|-|TRBJ1-1|many
TGCGCCAGCAGCCGGGGTTTTGTCGCTGAAGCCTTCTTT
CASSRGFVAEAFF
>18|TRBV5-5|TRBD2|TRBJ2-3|many
TGTGCCAGCAGCTTCCGACTAGCGGGGCAAGGATTCACAGATACGCAGTATTTT
CASSFRLAGQGFTDTQYF
>16|TRBV20-1|TRBD2|TRBJ2-3|many
TGCAGTGCTTCCTTGCGGGGGACGGATAGCACAGATACGCAGTATTTT
CSASLRGTDSTDTQYF
>17|TRBV18|-|TRBJ2-1|many
TGTGCCAGCTCGCCACTTACCCCCGGGACGGGTCGCAATGAGCAGTTCTTC
CASSPLTPGTGRNEQFF
>14|TRBV20-1|-|TRBJ1-2|many
TGCAGTGCCCCACCGACAGGAGCTAACTATGGCTACACCTTC
CSAPPTGANYGYTF
>14|TRBV12-5|-|TRBJ2-3|many
TGTGCTAGTGGTTTGGCGGGGACGACAGATACGCAGTATTTT
CASGLAGTTDTQYF
>15|TRBV10-3|TRBD2|TRBJ2-4|many
TGTGCCATCAGTGCCACCGGGACTACCAAAAACATTCAGTACTTC
CAISATGTTKNIQYF
>16|TRBV20-1|-|TRBJ1-1|many
TGCAGTGCTAGAAGTAAGGGAGGGTTTATGAACACTGAAGCTTTCTTT
CSARSKGGFMNTEAFF
>15|TRBV7-2|TRBD2|TRBJ2-7|many
TGTGCCAGCAGCAAAGAGCGGGGGGAATTCTACGAGCAGTACTTC
CASSKERGEFYEQYF
>16|TRBV5-1|-|TRBJ2-5|many
TGCGCCAGCAGCGGTGGGACACCCGACCTACGGGAGACCCAGTACTTC
CASSGGTPDLRETQYF
>15|TRBV6-2/TRBV6-3|-|TRBJ2-3|many
TGTGCCAGCAGTTACGCGGGATTAGGCACAGATACGCAGTATTTT
CASSYAGLGTDTQYF
>13|TRBV5-1|-|TRBJ1-1|many
TGCGCCAGCAGCTTGTCTCAGTACACTGAAGCTTTCTTT
CASSLSQYTEAFF
>14|TRBV10-3|-|TRBJ1-2|many
TGTGCCATCAGGGGAGGAGATGATAACTATGGCTACACCTTC
CAIRGGDDNYGYTF
>16|TRBV5-1|TRBD2|TRBJ2-2|many
TGCGCCAGCAGCTTCCTAGCGGGGGGGCCTGACGGGGAGCTGTTTTTT
CASSFLAGGPDGELFF
>12|TRBV29-1|-|TRBJ2-1|many
TGCAGCGTTTTGGACAGCTACAATGAGCAGTTCTTC
CSVLDSYNEQFF
>14|TRBV15|TRBD1|TRBJ2-2|many
TGTGCCACCAGCTCTCGACAGGGCACCGGGGAGCTGTTTTTT
CATSSRQGTGELFF
>11|TRBV19|-|TRBJ2-4|many
TGTGCCACCTCAAGGGGGGACATTCAGTACTTC
CATSRGDIQYF
>15|TRBV18|-|TRBJ1-1|many
TGTGCCAGCTCACCTTTCCCTCAAGGGAGGACTGAAGCTTTCTTT
CASSPFPQGRTEAFF
>12|TRBV18|-|TRBJ2-5|many
TGTGCCAGCTCTACCGATGGGGAGACCCAGTACTTC
CASSTDGETQYF
>14|TRBV20-1|TRBD1|TRBJ1-1|many
TGCAGTGCAAAGAGACAGGGGATGAACACTGAAGCTTTCTTT
CSAKRQGMNTEAFF
>12|TRBV20-1|-|TRBJ2-1|many
TGCAGTGCTAGAGACAAAGACAATGAGCAGTTCTTC
CSARDKDNEQFF
>17|TRBV5-1|-|TRBJ2-3|many
TGCGCCAGCACCCCGAACACCTTTGCGGTTAGCACAGATACGCAGTATTTT
CASTPNTFAVSTDTQYF
>13|TRBV2|-|TRBJ2-7|many
TGTGCCAGCAGCGCCGACAGCAACTACGAGCAGTACTTC
CASSADSNYEQYF
>16|TRBV27|-|TRBJ1-6|many
TGTGCCAGCAGTTTTTCCCCAACGTCTCGGGATTCACCCCTCCACTTT
CASSFSPTSRDSPLHF
>16|TRBV3-1|-|TRBJ2-2|many
TGTGCCAGCAGCCAAGATAGTCAGGGAACGTCGGGGGAGCTGTTTTTT
CASSQDSQGTSGELFF
>15|TRBV7-3|-|TRBJ1-5|many
TGTGCCAGCAGAGAAAAACACATTAGCAATCAGCCCCAGCATTTT
CASREKHISNQPQHF
>15|TRBV7-3|-|TRBJ2-1|-
TGTGCCAGCAGCCCTCAGAAGAGCTCCTACAATGAGCAGTTCTTC
CASSPQKSSYNEQFF
>13|TRBV12-3/TRBV12-4|-|TRBJ1-1|medium-sized
TGTGCCAGCAGTTTTCGTGCCTACACTGAAGCTTTCTTT
CASSFRAYTEAFF
>13|TRBV6-5|TRBD1|TRBJ1-5|many
TGTGCCAGCAGTCGACAGGGGCTTCAGCCCCAGCATTTT
CASSRQGLQPQHF
>14|TRBV5-1|-|TRBJ1-1|-
TGCGCCAGCAAGAGGGTCCCCTCGAGCACTGAGGCTTTCTTT
CASKRVPSSTEAFF
>16|TRBV3-1|-|TRBJ1-2|many
TGTGCCAGCAGCCAAGCCGGACAGCTAGCTAACTATGGCTACACCTTC
CASSQAGQLANYGYTF
>16|TRBV7-2|TRBD2|TRBJ2-5|many
TGTGCCAGCAGCTACCAAGGCCTAGCGGGTCAAGAGACCCAGTACTTC
CASSYQGLAGQETQYF
>16|TRBV4-3|-|TRBJ1-1|many
TGCGCCAGCAGCCAGGGGCTAAACAGGGTTTTGGCTGAAGCTTTCTTT
CASSQGLNRVLAEAFF